The next 31 T cell receptor beta chains were all read from a single sample in a study of graft-versus-host responses after intestinal transplantation. The antigens these receptors bind are not known. The table came from immunoSEQ multiplex PCR; TCRdb's copy has only in-frame clones and leaves some out. The sample yields some 90,000 clones, over 80% seen once. Sequences were derived from unstimulated CD8+ T cells sorted from spleen or lymph node cells, sampled before intestinal transplant. The source is a human donor who received an intestinal transplant.

This clone was picked up one time. The chain recombines TRBV10-3 with TRBJ2-3, with D maybe TRBD2 (5 bases). The CDR3 has 15 residues. The germline CDR1 and CDR2 sequences are ENHRY and SYGVKD. V was pared by 5 bases and J by 0 bases, with 12 bases between. The CDR3 nucleotides are TGTGCCATCAGTCCTCTAAGCGGTAGCACAGATACGCAGTATTTT. It specifies CAISPLSGSTDTQYF.

This sequence joins TRBV5-1 and TRBJ2-7, with D unresolved. The ends were cut back, 0 bases at V and 2 bases at J, with 9 bases in the middle. This CDR3 spans 14 amino acids. The germline CDR1 and CDR2 sequences are SGHRS and YFSETQ. The CDR3, as DNA: TGCGCCAGCAGCTTGGGGGAACCAACCTACGAGCAGTACTTC. The encoded protein is CASSLGEPTYEQYF.

The chain joins TRBV11-2 to TRBJ1-3; TRBD1 might be the D (5 bases). Germline values: CDR1 SGHAT, CDR2 FQNNGV. The CDR3 contains 12 residues. With 4 bases removed from V and 9 bases from J, the gap between germline ends came to 10 bases. CDR3 region: CASSSPGGTIYF. The CDR3 nucleotides read TGTGCCAGCAGCTCCCCCGGGGGCACCATATATTTT.

The genes are TRBV9 and TRBJ2-6; tentative D call: TRBD1 (5 bases). The germline gives CDR1 SGDLS, CDR2 YYNGEE. Trimming stripped 0 bases from V and 5 bases from J, with 15 bases between. This CDR3 is built from 17 residues. CDR3: CASSVAVQGYRANVLTF. DNA of the CDR3: TGTGCCAGCAGCGTAGCCGTTCAGGGCTATCGGGCCAACGTCCTGACTTTC.

CDR3 in amino acids: CASSGHMNTEAFF. The CDR3 nucleotides are TGTGCCAGCAGCGGACACATGAACACTGAAGCTTTCTTT. The chain combines TRBV6-1 with TRBJ1-1; D perhaps matches TRBD1 (5 bases). Germline lookup yields CDR1 MNHNS and CDR2 SASEGT. Trimming cost V 6 bases and J 0 bases, with 8 bases left between them. CDR3 length: 13 residues.

V gene TRBV20-1 combines with J gene TRBJ2-3; D uncertain. Germline V CDR1 and CDR2: DFQATT, SNEGSKA (reference sequence). CDR3 length: 11 residues. V shed 0 bases and J shed 3 bases, with 1 base lying between them. The CDR3 is CSARETDTQYF. Written as DNA, the CDR3 is TGCAGTGCTAGAGAAACAGATACGCAGTATTTT.

The genes are TRBV9 and TRBJ1-6, with TRBD1 matching over 8 bases. Germline-derived CDR1 and CDR2 are SGDLS and YYNGEE. CDR3 length: 16 residues. The J segment lost 10 bases and the V segment lost 0 bases, leaving 9 bases of the junction unmatched. As DNA, the CDR3 is TGTGCCAGCAGCGTAGCTGAAGCAGGGGGCGGGTCACCCCTCCACTTT. This encodes CASSVAEAGGGSPLHF.

This clone was seen a single time. The rearrangement joins TRBV2 to TRBJ2-1; D gene ambiguous. CDR1 and CDR2 (germline): SNHLY, FYNNEI. The CDR3 spans 17 residues. The ends were cut back, 3 bases at V and 0 bases at J, with 15 bases in the middle. Written as DNA, the CDR3 is TGTGCCAGCAGTGATAGTACAGCCAAAACCTCCTACAATGAGCAGTTCTTC. It yields the protein CASSDSTAKTSYNEQFF.

V gene TRBV7-7 combines with J gene TRBJ2-5, with D hard to call. With 5 bases removed from V and 6 bases from J, the gap between germline ends came to 16 bases. The V gene's germline CDR1 is SSHAT and CDR2 FNYEAQ (reference sequence). The CDR3 extends over 14 amino acids. The CDR3: CASSPRRVVKTQYF. The CDR3 DNA reads as TGTGCCAGCAGCCCCCGGCGAGTCGTAAAGACCCAGTACTTC. The whole variable domain, filled in from reference TRBV7-7 and TRBJ2-5, reads GAGVSQSPRYKVTKRGQDVTLRCDPISSHATLYWYQQALGQGPEFLTYFNYEAQPDKSGLPSDRFSAERPEGSISTLTIQRTEQRDSAMYRCASSPRRVVKTQYFGPGTRLLVL.

In this sample, this clone turned up once. The genes are TRBV5-1 and TRBJ2-7; D possibly corresponds to TRBD1 (5 bases). Germline CDR1 SGHRS, CDR2 YFSETQ. The CDR3 runs 17 residues. V lost 0 bases and J 3 bases, leaving 19 bases between the germline ends. CDR3 DNA: TGCGCCAGCAGCTTGGTGACATGGGGCTTTTACGGCTACGAGCAGTACTTC. It is translated as CASSLVTWGFYGYEQYF. The variable domain in full, with the rest retrieved from reference TRBV5-1 and TRBJ2-7, is KAGVTQTPRYLIKTRGQQVTLSCSPISGHRSVSWYQQTPGQGLQFLFEYFSETQRNKGNFPGRFSGRQFSNSRSEMNVSTLELGDSALYLCASSLVTWGFYGYEQYFGPGTRLTVT.

The V and J genes are TRBV5-1 and TRBJ2-2; D remains unclear. The CDR3 has 11 amino acids. Trimming took off 5 bases at V and 6 bases at J, with 5 bases between the two ends. CDR1 and CDR2 (germline): SGHRS, YFSETQ. The CDR3 reads CASRGPGELFF. The CDR3 nucleotides are TGCGCCAGCAGGGGCCCCGGGGAGCTGTTTTTT.

The chain links TRBV4-1 to TRBJ2-5; D remains ambiguous. Trimming pared 1 base from V and 5 bases from J, leaving 5 bases between. CDR3 length: 12 amino acids. Germline V lookup: CDR1 MGHRA, CDR2 YSYEKL. CDR3 bases: TGCGCCAGCAGCCAAGCGGGCGAGACCCAGTACTTC. It translates to CASSQAGETQYF.

This chain uses TRBV20-1 with TRBJ2-7; the D is unclear. This CDR3 has 11 amino acids. Deletions cut 6 bases from V and 5 bases from J, with 11 bases between. Germline V gene data show CDR1 as DFQATT and CDR2 as SNEGSKA (reference sequence). In DNA, the CDR3 is TGCAGTGCCCCCGGCGGCAACGAGCAGTACTTC. This codes for CSAPGGNEQYF.

This chain joins TRBV7-9 and TRBJ2-5, with 9 bases fitting TRBD2. Losses at the gene ends were 3 bases for V and 5 bases for J; bases not matched to a gene: 4. Germline V gives CDR1 SEHNR, CDR2 FQNEAQ (reference sequence). This CDR3 has 14 amino acids. CDR3 DNA: TGTGCCAGCAGCTTTGCGGGAGGGCGGGAGACCCAGTACTTC. Amino acid sequence: CASSFAGGRETQYF.

The CDR3 DNA follows: TGTGCCTGGAACCCGACAGGGGGGGCGGGGGAGACCCAGTACTTC. Protein product: CAWNPTGGAGETQYF. The J gene is TRBJ2-5, the V gene TRBV30; TRBD1 matches 9 bases. The CDR3 consists of 15 residues. With 4 bases clipped from V and 5 bases from J, the junction kept 11 bases outside the gene matches. Germline V gives CDR1 GTSNPN, CDR2 SVGIG (reference sequence).

The rearrangement uses TRBV7-9 and TRBJ2-3; TRBD2 aligns across 7 bases. Trimming took 0 bases from V and 0 from J; bases not matched to a gene: 3. Germline CDR1 reads SEHNR; CDR2 reads FQNEAQ (reference sequence). CDR3 size: 16 residues. The CDR3 region is CASSLAAAGSTDTQYF. Written as DNA, the CDR3 is TGTGCCAGCAGCTTAGCTGCAGCGGGGAGCACAGATACGCAGTATTTT. The full variable domain, its missing parts supplied by reference TRBV7-9 and TRBJ2-3, is DTGVSQNPRHKITKRGQNVTFRCDPISEHNRLYWYRQTLGQGPEFLTYFQNEAQLEKSRLLSDRFSAERPKGSFSTLEIQRTEQGDSAMYLCASSLAAAGSTDTQYFGPGTRLTVL.

J is TRBJ2-1 and V is TRBV6-1; D is ambiguous. The CDR3 length is 11 residues. Looked up from germline, CDR1 is MNHNS and CDR2 is SASEGT. Deletions cut 8 bases from V and 3 bases from J, with 5 bases between. The CDR3 loop reads CASGDYNEQFF. The CDR3, as DNA: TGTGCCAGCGGGGACTACAATGAGCAGTTCTTC.

The V and J genes are TRBV5-4 and TRBJ2-1; a possible D gene is TRBD1 (5 bases). V gave up 4 bases and J gave up 4 bases, with 18 bases separating them. Germline CDR1 reads SGHNT; CDR2 reads YYREEE (reference sequence). CDR3 length: 16 residues. The CDR3 sequence is CASSQVPTDRYNEQFF. CDR3 nucleotides: TGTGCCAGCAGCCAAGTCCCGACAGATCGATACAATGAGCAGTTCTTC.

The chain carries TRBV6-5 and TRBJ2-2; possible D gene TRBD1, 5 bases. Germline CDR1 and CDR2: MNHEY and SVGAGI. This CDR3 is 14 amino acids long. V shed 7 bases and J shed 4 bases, with 13 bases lying between them. CDR3 residues: CASTNTGFTGELFF. CDR3 coding DNA: TGTGCCAGCACAAATACAGGCTTCACCGGGGAGCTGTTTTTT.

This chain joins TRBV28 and TRBJ2-3, with D perhaps TRBD1 or TRBD2 (5 bases each). The CDR3 has 14 amino acids. The V end was cut by 2 bases, the J end by 1 base, with 7 bases between. Germline V CDR1 and CDR2: MDHEN, SYDVKM. The CDR3, as DNA: TGTGCCAGCAGTTTAGGGGACCGCACAGATACGCAGTATTTT. As protein: CASSLGDRTDTQYF.

About this clone: The same CDR3 can be traced to other DNA sequences in this sample. This chain connects TRBV19 to TRBJ2-2; D is uncertain. The CDR3 has 12 amino acids. V shed 3 bases and J shed 3 bases, with 2 bases lying between them. Germline V gene lookup returns CDR1 LNHDA and CDR2 SQIVND (reference sequence). CDR3 DNA sequence: TGTGCCAGTAGTATCCACACCGGGGAGCTGTTTTTT. This encodes CASSIHTGELFF.

The J gene is TRBJ1-1, the V gene TRBV11-3, with D unresolved. The V gene lost 2 bases and the J gene lost 1 base, with 26 bases spanning the gap. The germline V gene encodes CDR1 SGHNT and CDR2 YENEEA. This CDR3 contains 20 residues. CDR3 DNA sequence: TGTGCCAGCAGCTTAAGGTGGGTTGGGTGGGATAGGAGAAGGAACACTGAAGCTTTCTTT. It codes for CASSLRWVGWDRRRNTEAFF.

V usage is TRBV6-5 and J usage is TRBJ2-3; a weak D match, TRBD1 (6 bases). The CDR3 runs to 15 residues. The V end was cut by 5 bases, the J end by 1 base, with 13 bases between. Germline V gene data show CDR1 as MNHEY and CDR2 as SVGAGI. The CDR3 loop reads CASSRQVSGTDTQYF. The CDR3 nucleotides are TGTGCCAGCAGTCGACAGGTCTCGGGCACAGATACGCAGTATTTT.

The rearrangement links TRBV19 to TRBJ2-5; D might be TRBD1 or TRBD2, each matching 5 bases. The last part of the DNA fits TRBJ2-7 better; the J call may be wrong. Germline V gene sequence: CDR1 LNHDA, CDR2 SQIVND (reference sequence). This CDR3 region has 13 residues. CDR3 bases: TGTGCCAGTAGTTCCGGGACCGACTACGAGCAGTACTTC. This encodes CASSSGTDYEQYF.

V is TRBV18 and J is TRBJ1-5; no definite D call. Trimming removed 2 bases at V and 3 bases at J, with 11 bases between. Germline loops: CDR1 KGHSH, CDR2 LQKENI. This CDR3 is 15 amino acids long. CDR3 amino acids: CASSPVMTNNQPQHF. The CDR3, as DNA: TGTGCCAGCTCACCAGTTATGACGAACAATCAGCCCCAGCATTTT.

This chain connects TRBV4-2 to TRBJ2-2; 7 bases align to TRBD2. CDR1 is LGHNA, CDR2 YNFKEQ, per germline. The CDR3 totals 20 residues. Trimming took 0 bases from V and 1 from J; bases not matched to a gene: 14. CDR3 amino acids: CASSQDSVIVAGMNTGELFF. The CDR3 DNA follows: TGTGCCAGCAGCCAAGATTCTGTAATTGTAGCGGGTATGAACACCGGGGAGCTGTTTTTT.

For this clone: Within the sample, other DNA sequences also encode this same CDR3. This chain connects TRBV19 to TRBJ1-2; no reliable D call. Trimming left V 5 bases short and J 8 bases short, with 15 bases between. Germline V gives CDR1 LNHDA, CDR2 SQIVND (reference sequence). The CDR3 totals 13 residues. CDR3 in amino acids: CASSPATGEGYTF. CDR3 DNA sequence: TGTGCCAGTAGTCCCGCAACGGGTGAGGGCTACACCTTC.

This clone was recorded a few times. This sequence joins TRBV6-5 and TRBJ1-4; TRBD1 is a possible D gene (6 bases). The CDR3 covers 13 residues. V was cut by 6 bases and J by 5 bases, with 10 bases left in between. Germline CDR1 and CDR2: MNHEY and SVGAGI. The CDR3 DNA reads TGTGCCAGCAGGCCCGGACAGAATGAAAAACTGTTTTTT. Translation gives CASRPGQNEKLFF.

The chain employs TRBV14 and TRBJ2-4, with TRBD1 identical over 7 bases. The CDR3 spans 18 residues. V shed 3 bases and J 3 bases; nucleotides not matched to a gene: 14. Germline values: CDR1 SGHDN, CDR2 FVKESK. CDR3: CASSQNRGVQLDKNIQYF. The CDR3 DNA reads TGTGCCAGCAGCCAGAACAGGGGAGTTCAATTGGACAAAAACATTCAGTACTTC. The entire variable domain, with the rest obtained from reference TRBV14 and TRBJ2-4, is as follows: EAGVTQFPSHSVIEKGQTVTLRCDPISGHDNLYWYRRVMGKEIKFLLHFVKESKQDESGMPNNRFLAERTGGTYSTLKVQPAELEDSGVYFCASSQNRGVQLDKNIQYFGAGTRLSVL.

Regarding this clone: One junction end disagrees with the germline gene, perhaps due to a read error. Other DNA sequences within the sample encode an identical CDR3. The CDR3 sequence: CASSVPQGAPGNTIYF. Here the CDR3 DNA reads TGTGCCAGCAGCGTCCCACAGGGGGCTCCTGGAAACACCATATATTTC. The V call is TRBV13, the J call TRBJ1-3; TRBD1 matches at 9 bases. This CDR3 contains 16 residues. Germline loops: CDR1 PRHDT, CDR2 FYEKMQ (reference sequence).

The V gene is TRBV11-2, the J gene TRBJ2-1; no reliable D call. This CDR3 is 11 amino acids long. V lost 2 bases to trimming and J lost 10 bases, with 6 bases between them. The V gene's germline CDR1 is SGHAT and CDR2 FQNNGV. The CDR3 is CASSLRIEQFF. The CDR3 DNA is TGTGCCAGCAGCTTAAGGATAGAGCAGTTCTTC.